Shown below are 25 T cell receptor beta chains from a single sample sequenced in a study of control samples from healthy donors and cancer patients. The table came from immunoSEQ multiplex PCR; TCRdb's copy has only in-frame clones and leaves some out. The table includes about 120,000 clones, about 93% detected once. Sequenced: blood. The receptors shown here come from a man aged 25 to 40 in good health.

The chain combines TRBV19 with TRBJ1-2; maybe TRBD1 (6 bases). The length of the CDR3 is 13 residues. Trimming pared 5 bases from V and 6 bases from J, leaving 13 bases between. From germline, CDR1 is LNHDA and CDR2 SQIVND (reference sequence). CDR3 nucleotide sequence: TGTGCCAGTAGTTCGCAACAGGGAAATGGCTACACCTTC. Translating it yields CASSSQQGNGYTF.

V usage is TRBV5-6 and J usage is TRBJ1-5; a weak D match, TRBD1 (5 bases). The V gene lost 0 bases and the J gene lost 2 bases, with 12 bases spanning the gap. This CDR3 has 16 residues. Germline V lookup: CDR1 SGHDT, CDR2 YYEEEE. The CDR3 protein is CASSLGKGFGNQPQHF. The DNA for the CDR3 is TGTGCCAGCAGCTTGGGTAAGGGGTTTGGCAATCAGCCCCAGCATTTT.

The chain uses TRBV21-1 and TRBJ2-7; the table's TRBD1 call for D was not verified on the DNA. TRBV21-1 is tagged as a pseudogene. The CDR3 is 14 amino acids. This CDR3 reads CASSTGQTPYEQYF. CDR3 DNA sequence: TGTGCCAGCAGCACCGGACAGACTCCCTACGAGCAGTACTTC.

The rearrangement uses TRBV29-1 and TRBJ2-2, with a possible D match to TRBD1 (6 bases). Per germline, CDR1 SQVTM and CDR2 ANQGSEA. The V and J ends lost 5 bases and 6 bases respectively, with 16 bases between them. This CDR3 spans 14 amino acids. The CDR3 DNA follows: TGCAGCGTTAGAACAGGGATTTCGGCCGGGGAGCTGTTTTTT. It specifies CSVRTGISAGELFF.

J is TRBJ1-3 and V is TRBV5-1; TRBD1 agrees at 8 bases. This CDR3 contains 16 residues. V trimming: 3 bases; J trimming: 2 bases; junction bases outside the gene matches: 7. Germline-derived CDR1 and CDR2 are SGHRS and YFSETQ. DNA for the CDR3: TGCGCCAGCAGCTCCGGCGACAGGGGCGCTGGAAACACCATATATTTT. Translated: CASSSGDRGAGNTIYF.

The V gene is TRBV10-2, the J gene TRBJ2-7, with 9 bases fitting TRBD2. CDR3 length: 15 amino acids. The junction had 2 bases not matched to a gene; V was cut back by 2 bases and J by 0 bases. Looked up from germline, CDR1 is WSHSY and CDR2 is SAAADI. The CDR3 DNA sequence: TGCGCCAGCAGTGAGCTAGCGGGGAGCTCCTACGAGCAGTACGTC. It yields the protein CASSELAGSSYEQYV.

The chain uses TRBV10-2 and TRBJ2-3; TRBD2 matches 12 bases. V shed 8 bases, J shed 3 bases, and the junction held 9 bases outside the gene matches. The CDR3 is made up of 16 amino acids. Germline loops: CDR1 WSHSY, CDR2 SAAADI. The CDR3 DNA reads as TGCGCCAGCGCCTACCCGCTAGCGGGGGGGACAGATACGCAGTATTTT. It is translated as CASAYPLAGGTDTQYF.

The chain is built from TRBV7-3 and TRBJ2-3; 9 positions agree with TRBD2. The CDR3 is made up of 16 amino acids. The junction had 7 bases not matched to a gene; V was cut back by 5 bases and J by 1 base. In germline, CDR1 is SGHTA, CDR2 FQGTGA. CDR3 DNA: TGTGCCAGCAGCCTGAATAGCGGGGGCGGCACAGATACGCAGTATTTT. Amino acid sequence: CASSLNSGGGTDTQYF.

This chain connects TRBV30 to TRBJ1-2, with TRBD1 identical over 7 bases. Germline V lookup: CDR1 GTSNPN, CDR2 SVGIG (reference sequence). CDR3 length equals 12 residues. V trimming: 7 bases; J trimming: 6 bases; junction bases outside the gene matches: 8. CDR3 sequence (DNA): TGTGCCTCCAGAGACAGGGCGGATGGCTACACCTTC. Protein sequence: CASRDRADGYTF. Looking up the rest from reference TRBV30 and TRBJ1-2 gives the full variable domain: SQTIHQWPATLVQPVGSPLSLECTVEGTSNPNLYWYRQAAGRGLQLLFYSVGIGQISSEVPQNLSASRPQDRQFILSSKKLLLSDSGFYLCASRDRADGYTFGSGTRLTVV.

This chain joins TRBV9 and TRBJ2-2, with D tentatively TRBD2 (6 bases). Trimming left V 3 bases short and J 6 bases short, with 9 bases between. Germline V gives CDR1 SGDLS, CDR2 YYNGEE. The CDR3 contains 13 residues. The CDR3 loop reads CASSERVAGELFF. The DNA for the CDR3 is TGTGCCAGCAGCGAGCGGGTTGCCGGGGAGCTGTTTTTT. Full variable domain (missing parts from reference TRBV9 and TRBJ2-2): DSGVTQTPKHLITATGQRVTLRCSPRSGDLSVYWYQQSLDQGLQFLIQYYNGEERAKGNILERFSAQQFPDLHSELNLSSLELGDSALYFCASSERVAGELFFGEGSRLTVL.

The rearrangement links TRBV27 to TRBJ1-1; D is undetermined. The germline gives CDR1 MNHEY, CDR2 SMNVEV (reference sequence). V was clipped by 5 bases and J by 1 base, with 14 bases between them. The CDR3 sequence is 15 residues long. The CDR3 loop is CASSRPPGRNTEAFF. As DNA, the CDR3 is TGTGCCAGCAGTCGCCCACCCGGGAGGAACACTGAAGCTTTCTTT.

V usage is TRBV5-1 and J usage is TRBJ2-7; the D gene is possibly TRBD1 (5 bases). Germline V gene sequence: CDR1 SGHRS, CDR2 YFSETQ. CDR3 size: 15 residues. V lost 4 bases and J lost 2, with 16 bases in between. The CDR3 reads CASSPQGGSAYEQYF. DNA for the CDR3: TGCGCCAGCAGCCCGCAGGGTGGCAGTGCCTACGAGCAGTACTTC.

The chain joins TRBV27 to TRBJ1-2, with D hard to call. CDR1 and CDR2 from the germline V gene are MNHEY and SMNVEV (reference sequence). The CDR3 has 14 amino acids. The germline V and J ends were trimmed by 1 base and 7 bases, with 13 bases remaining between them. In DNA, the CDR3 is TGTGCCAGCAGTTTATGGGGAACATCGACTGGCTACACCTTC. Its protein is CASSLWGTSTGYTF.

The chain employs TRBV6-5 and TRBJ1-5, with 10 positions matching TRBD1. The length of the CDR3 is 14 residues. Germline V gives CDR1 MNHEY, CDR2 SVGAGI. V lost 6 bases, J lost 4 bases, and 3 bases stayed unmatched. CDR3 in amino acids: CASRRQGANQPQHF. The CDR3 nucleotides are TGTGCCAGCAGGAGACAGGGGGCGAATCAGCCCCAGCATTTT.

As to this clone: Other DNA sequences from this sample encode an identical CDR3 as well. The chain joins TRBV9 to TRBJ1-2; tentative D call: TRBD1 (6 bases). The CDR3 runs 13 residues. Deletions cut 1 base from V and 2 bases from J, with 6 bases between. The germline V gene encodes CDR1 SGDLS and CDR2 YYNGEE. CDR3 in DNA: TGTGCCAGCAGCGTACAGGGGAACTATGGCTACACCTTC. This translates into CASSVQGNYGYTF.

The chain links TRBV19 to TRBJ2-3, with D possibly being TRBD1 (6 bases). The length of the CDR3 is 13 residues. V lost 7 bases and J lost 5, with 13 bases in between. Germline V lookup: CDR1 LNHDA, CDR2 SQIVND (reference sequence). In DNA, the CDR3 is TGTGCCAGTAAACCTAGAGGGGGAGATACGCAGTATTTT. This translates into CASKPRGGDTQYF.

The chain joins TRBV5-6 to TRBJ1-2, with D possibly being TRBD1 (6 bases). CDR3 length equals 13 residues. CDR1 SGHDT and CDR2 YYEEEE come from the germline V gene. Trimming removed 5 bases at V and 5 bases at J, with 13 bases between. The CDR3 nucleotides read TGTGCCAGCAGTCAACAGGGAGGGTATGGCTACACCTTC. Amino acid sequence: CASSQQGGYGYTF.

The chain uses TRBV28 and TRBJ1-6; D gene uncertain. This CDR3 region has 16 residues. Germline values: CDR1 MDHEN, CDR2 SYDVKM. Trimming left V 6 bases short and J 7 bases short, with 19 bases between. This CDR3 is CASSPLKGRGNSPLHF. In DNA form, the CDR3 reads TGTGCCAGCAGCCCCCTCAAAGGGCGCGGAAATTCACCCCTCCACTTT. The full variable domain, with the rest looked up from reference TRBV28 and TRBJ1-6, is DVKVTQSSRYLVKRTGEKVFLECVQDMDHENMFWYRQDPGLGLRLIYFSYDVKMKEKGDIPEGYSVSREKKERFSLILESASTNQTSMYLCASSPLKGRGNSPLHFGNGTRLTVT.

This rearrangement joins TRBV5-4 to TRBJ2-2; D not resolved. Germline-derived CDR1 and CDR2 are SGHNT and YYREEE (reference sequence). CDR3 size: 13 residues. The V gene lost 2 bases and the J gene lost 6 bases, with 8 bases spanning the gap. The CDR3 spells CASSFKGSGELFF. CDR3 DNA sequence: TGTGCCAGCAGCTTTAAGGGTTCCGGGGAGCTGTTTTTT.

This rearrangement joins TRBV9 to TRBJ2-5; D gene ambiguous. Trimming stripped 0 bases from V and 4 bases from J, with 4 bases between. The CDR3 has 12 amino acids. Germline V lookup: CDR1 SGDLS, CDR2 YYNGEE. The CDR3 region has the DNA TGTGCCAGCAGCGTAGATGGAGAGACCCAGTACTTC. It specifies CASSVDGETQYF. Looking up the rest from reference TRBV9 and TRBJ2-5 gives the full variable domain: DSGVTQTPKHLITATGQRVTLRCSPRSGDLSVYWYQQSLDQGLQFLIQYYNGEERAKGNILERFSAQQFPDLHSELNLSSLELGDSALYFCASSVDGETQYFGPGTRLLVL.

The chain combines TRBV5-1 with TRBJ2-1; no definite D call. CDR3 length: 11 residues. Germline loops: CDR1 SGHRS, CDR2 YFSETQ. The V gene lost 1 base and the J gene lost 9 bases, with 5 bases spanning the gap. CDR3 protein: CASSLSGEQFF. The CDR3 coding sequence is TGCGCCAGCAGCTTGTCGGGTGAGCAGTTCTTC.

This rearrangement joins TRBV19 to TRBJ1-1; D is ambiguous. V gave up 4 bases and J gave up 0 bases, with 9 bases separating them. The germline CDR1 and CDR2 sequences are LNHDA and SQIVND (reference sequence). This CDR3 region has 14 residues. For the CDR3, the DNA is TGTGCCAGTAGTACTGACGGGATGAACACTGAAGCTTTCTTT. Translated, it gives CASSTDGMNTEAFF.

The chain links TRBV24-1 to TRBJ1-2; D is uncertain. Trimming stripped 1 base from V and 4 bases from J, with 9 bases between. Germline assignment: CDR1 KGHDR and CDR2 SFDVKD. The CDR3 is 14 residues long. Written as DNA, the CDR3 is TGTGCCACCAGTGATTTCCCTTTCACCTATGGCTACACCTTC. This encodes CATSDFPFTYGYTF.

V gene TRBV24-1 combines with J gene TRBJ1-2; perhaps TRBD1 as D (6 bases). Deletions cut 6 bases from V and 1 base from J, with 17 bases between. CDR3 length equals 16 residues. Per germline, CDR1 KGHDR and CDR2 SFDVKD. The CDR3 reads CATSPGRTAHNYGYTF. In nucleotides, the CDR3 is TGTGCCACCAGTCCCGGTAGGACAGCCCATAACTATGGCTACACCTTC.

The gene calls are TRBV12-3 or TRBV12-4 and TRBJ1-1; the match to TRBD1 covers 7 bases. V lost 4 bases and J lost 7; bases outside the gene matches: 6. The CDR3 sequence is 13 residues long. As DNA, the CDR3 is TGTGCCAGCAGTTCCCTTCAGGGGGGTGAAGCTTTCTTT. It yields the protein CASSSLQGGEAFF.